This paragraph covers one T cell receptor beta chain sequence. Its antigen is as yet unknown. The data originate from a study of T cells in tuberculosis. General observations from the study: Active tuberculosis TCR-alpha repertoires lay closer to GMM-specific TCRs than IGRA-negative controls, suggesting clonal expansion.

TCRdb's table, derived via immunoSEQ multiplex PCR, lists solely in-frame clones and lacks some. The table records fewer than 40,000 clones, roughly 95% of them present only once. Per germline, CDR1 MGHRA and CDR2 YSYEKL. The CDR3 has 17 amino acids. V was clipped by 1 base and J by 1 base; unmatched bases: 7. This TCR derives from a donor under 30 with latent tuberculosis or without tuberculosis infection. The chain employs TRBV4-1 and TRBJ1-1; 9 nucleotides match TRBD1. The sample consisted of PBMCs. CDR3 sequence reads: CASSQVDRGLTNTEAFF. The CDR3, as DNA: TGCGCCAGCAGCCAAGTGGACAGGGGCCTCACGAACACTGAAGCTTTCTTT.